A single sample is the source of the 13 T cell receptor beta chains below, sequenced in a study of T cell responses to AZD1222 COVID-19 vaccine. Data came from immunoSEQ multiplex PCR; TCRdb stores just in-frame clones and leaves some out. Among 87,000 or so clones listed, 85% to 90% were seen once. Sequencing was performed on peripheral blood, taken on day 0 of AZD1222 vaccination. The origin of the receptors is an adult in good health.

The rearrangement joins TRBV27 to TRBJ2-5, with D possibly matching TRBD1 (7 bases). Trimming stripped 5 bases from V and 5 bases from J, with 18 bases between. Germline CDR1 reads MNHEY; CDR2 reads SMNVEV (reference sequence). CDR3 size: 15 residues. The CDR3 spells CASSLTGAGGETQYF. CDR3 sequence (DNA): TGTGCCAGCAGTCTAACGGGGGCAGGGGGGGAGACCCAGTACTTC.

The chain recombines TRBV6-1 with TRBJ2-6; D remains unclear. CDR1 is MNHNS, CDR2 SASEGT, per germline. Trimming pared 3 bases from V and 0 bases from J, leaving 6 bases between. The CDR3 is 15 amino acids. CDR3 sequence (DNA): TGTGCCAGCAGTGAGCACCCCTCTGGGGCCAACGTCCTGACTTTC. Its translation: CASSEHPSGANVLTF.

The chain links TRBV7-9 to TRBJ2-7; D is perhaps TRBD2 (5 bases). The V end lost 5 bases, the J end lost 0 bases, and 11 bases lay between the germline ends. The CDR3 runs 14 residues. CDR1 is SEHNR and CDR2 is FQNEAQ in the germline V gene (reference sequence). For the CDR3, the DNA is TGTGCCAGCAGCCCTTCTGGAGGCTCCTACGAGCAGTACTTC. This gives the protein CASSPSGGSYEQYF.

The CDR3 loop is CASSDEGASALHF. The CDR3 nucleotides are TGTGCCAGCAGCGACGAGGGGGCCTCGGCCCTCCACTTT. The chain uses TRBV7-8 and TRBJ1-6; 7 bases agree with TRBD1. V dropped 5 bases and J dropped 14; count of bases not matched to a gene: 9. This CDR3 contains 13 residues. The germline gives CDR1 SGHVS, CDR2 FQNEAQ.

This clone was found once. The rearrangement links TRBV27 to TRBJ1-1; 9 nucleotides line up with TRBD1. The trim removed 5 bases at V and 1 base at J, leaving 5 bases unmatched. This CDR3 contains 15 residues. Germline V gene data show CDR1 as MNHEY and CDR2 as SMNVEV (reference sequence). The CDR3 DNA reads as TGTGCCAGCAGTCCCCGGGACAGGGAGAACACTGAAGCTTTCTTT. Translating gives CASSPRDRENTEAFF.

The rearrangement links TRBV6-5 to TRBJ1-1; no firm D call. The germline V gene encodes CDR1 MNHEY and CDR2 SVGAGI. Between the trimmed V and J ends, which lost 2 bases and 3 bases, there was a span of 10 bases. The CDR3 totals 14 residues. The CDR3 loop reads CASSYEYRDTEAFF. Written as DNA, the CDR3 is TGTGCCAGCAGTTACGAATACCGAGACACTGAAGCTTTCTTT.

The chain employs TRBV23-1 and TRBJ2-4; D is tentatively TRBD1 or TRBD2 (6 bases each). TRBV23-1 is designated an ORF whose function remains uncertain. V was trimmed by 3 bases and J by 9 bases, leaving 27 bases between them. This CDR3 has 18 residues. The CDR3: CASSHRPLGAPLGGIQYF. The CDR3 DNA reads as TGCGCCAGCAGTCACCGCCCCCTGGGGGCCCCCCTGGGAGGCATTCAGTACTTC.

The chain employs TRBV4-1 and TRBJ1-2; TRBD1 matches 8 bases. The CDR3 loop spans 17 amino acids. Germline V lookup: CDR1 MGHRA, CDR2 YSYEKL. V lost 4 bases to trimming and J lost 4 bases; unmatched junction nucleotides: 14. The CDR3 loop is CASSLSSGQGFTYGYTF. CDR3 nucleotide sequence: TGCGCCAGCAGCCTCAGCTCCGGACAGGGTTTTACCTATGGCTACACCTTC.

The CDR3 here is CASSQEGTARAFF. CDR3 bases: TGTGCCAGCAGCCAAGAGGGGACAGCGAGAGCTTTCTTT. This chain joins TRBV14 and TRBJ1-1; 7 bases line up with TRBD1. Germline V CDR1 and CDR2: SGHDN, FVKESK. The CDR3 has 13 residues. Germline trimming cut 0 bases from V and 10 bases from J; bases unmatched to any gene: 5.

This rearrangement joins TRBV23-1 to TRBJ2-5, with D hard to call. TRBV23-1 is treated as an ORF (open reading frame) with a function not yet certain. V lost 2 bases to trimming and J lost 9 bases, with 1 base between them. This CDR3 comprises 9 residues. CDR3: CASSQAQYF. CDR3 bases: TGCGCCAGCAGTCAAGCCCAGTACTTC.

The CDR3 loop reads CATSRDFGGRRNTEAFF. CDR3 nucleotide sequence: TGTGCCACCAGCAGAGATTTCGGGGGGCGCAGGAACACTGAAGCTTTCTTT. V usage is TRBV15 and J usage is TRBJ1-1; tentatively, D is TRBD1 (6 bases). Germline lookup yields CDR1 LNHNV and CDR2 YYDKDF (reference sequence). The V end was cut by 0 bases, the J end by 1 base, with 15 bases between. The CDR3 contains 17 residues.

V is TRBV5-4 and J is TRBJ1-2, with D uncertain. V gave up 0 bases and J gave up 6 bases, with 6 bases separating them. The CDR3 runs 12 residues. Germline V gene data show CDR1 as SGHNT and CDR2 as YYREEE (reference sequence). This chain's CDR3 is CASSLAQDGYTF. As DNA, the CDR3 is TGTGCCAGCAGCTTGGCCCAGGATGGCTACACCTTC.

The chain carries TRBV9 and TRBJ2-3; D remains ambiguous. Trimming stripped 0 bases from V and 2 bases from J, with 7 bases between. Germline CDR1 and CDR2: SGDLS and YYNGEE. The CDR3 covers 14 residues. The CDR3 nucleotides read TGTGCCAGCAGCGTAGGAGCAGACACAGATACGCAGTATTTT. Protein product: CASSVGADTDTQYF.